Ten or more counts support the clone carrying this T cell receptor beta chain. Its specificity is unknown. CDR1 is SQVTM, CDR2 ANQGSEA, per germline. Trimming shortened V by 7 bases and J by 2 bases, and 20 bases separated the two germline ends. There are 15 residues in the CDR3. The library protocol tagged individual cDNA molecules with unique molecular identifiers. MiXCR, run by TCRdb on the 5' RACE reads, gives a single entry per CDR3 protein. The sample holds fewer than 55,000 distinct CDR3 sequences, more than 9% seen once. This record comes from a study of early T cells in non-severe SARS-CoV-2 infection. About the study: Sequencing of bulk RNA from unsorted whole blood was done, without chain pairing.

Study-level findings and limits: Anti-spike CD8 specificities were favored by VDJdb matching, whose results missed private and CD4 specificities.

This clonotype originated in an adult who was a healthcare worker with PCR-confirmed SARS-CoV-2 infection or an uninfected control (not recorded which). The sample was whole blood. V and J are TRBV29-1 and TRBJ1-2; no definite D call. The CDR3 sequence is CSAPEGPNFNYGYTF. CDR3 DNA: TGCAGCGCCCCGGAAGGCCCAAACTTCAACTATGGCTACACCTTC.